Each of the 29 T cell receptor beta chains below was sequenced from the same sample in a study of regulatory T cells in long-lasting Graves disease. The time point denotes: persistent/refractory GD, antithyroid drugs over 5 years with positive TRAb. From PBMCs, RNA was extracted and then used to make the TCR library. Combining iRepertoire HTBI primers with Arm-PCR of CDR3 regions, the authors built TCR beta libraries. TCRdb called the multiplex PCR reads again in MiXCR, with one record for every CDR3 protein. This repertoire shows under 500,000 distinct CDR3 sequences, less than 25% found once; its top ten account for roughly 20%. This specimen consisted of peripheral blood mononuclear cells (PBMCs), obtained when the disease was refractory, from a patient treated with antithyroid drugs. These receptors all come from a female donor with Graves disease.

This clonotype was detected ten times or more. The V gene is TRBV11-2, the J gene TRBJ2-5, with unresolved D. The V gene's germline CDR1 is SGHAT and CDR2 FQNNGV. Trimming cost V 1 base and J 5 bases, with 8 bases left between them. The length of the CDR3 is 13 residues. DNA of the CDR3: TGTGCCAGCAGCTTAGTTGGCTCTGAGACCCAGTACTTC. This codes for CASSLVGSETQYF.

Turning to this clonotype: A read error is possible here, since a much larger clone lies one base away. The chain uses TRBV11-2 and TRBJ2-7; D not resolved. Germline V CDR1 and CDR2: SGHAT, FQNNGV. This CDR3 is 13 amino acids long. V lost 1 base and J 3 bases, leaving 7 bases between the germline ends. The CDR3 DNA is TGTGCCAGCAGCTTAGGACTGTACTACGAGCAGTACTTC. Translated: CASSLGLYYEQYF.

This clonotype was detected only a few times. The chain uses TRBV24-1 and TRBJ2-5; D not certain. CDR3 length: 12 residues. Germline CDR1 and CDR2: KGHDR and SFDVKD. Trimming removed 2 bases at V and 4 bases at J, with 4 bases between. Here the CDR3 reads CATSDWGETQYF. CDR3 DNA: TGTGCCACCAGTGATTGGGGAGAGACCCAGTACTTC.

V is TRBV6-1 and J is TRBJ1-3; D ambiguous. CDR3 length equals 14 residues. Per germline, CDR1 MNHNS and CDR2 SASEGT. The V end was cut by 2 bases, the J end by 2 bases, with 7 bases between. The CDR3 loop is CASSEPGTGNTIYF. The CDR3 DNA is TGTGCCAGCAGTGAACCGGGAACTGGAAACACCATATATTTT.

The genes are TRBV7-9 and TRBJ2-5; D is undetermined. V was pared by 3 bases and J by 2 bases, with 10 bases between. The CDR3 is 14 residues long. The germline V gene has CDR1 SEHNR and CDR2 FQNEAQ (reference sequence). The CDR3 region is CASSFTSDQETQYF. The CDR3 DNA follows: TGTGCCAGCAGCTTCACGAGCGATCAAGAGACCCAGTACTTC.

V gene TRBV14 combines with J gene TRBJ2-1; tentative D call: TRBD2 (5 bases). Trimming stripped 5 bases from V and 3 bases from J, with 14 bases between. This CDR3 spans 15 amino acids. Germline CDR1 and CDR2: SGHDN and FVKESK. The CDR3 loop reads CASSDRVRVYNEQFF. CDR3 DNA sequence: TGTGCCAGCAGCGACCGCGTGCGGGTCTACAATGAGCAGTTCTTC.

This clonotype was picked up many times. The chain has TRBV7-8 and TRBJ2-5, with D possibly matching TRBD2 (6 bases). V was pared by 3 bases and J by 4 bases, with 21 bases between. From germline, CDR1 is SGHVS and CDR2 FQNEAQ. CDR3 length: 17 residues. The CDR3 nucleotides read TGTGCCAGCAGCTTGACTCGACTAGGTCGTCAAGGAGAGACCCAGTACTTC. Amino acid sequence: CASSLTRLGRQGETQYF.

At least ten counts were recorded for this clonotype. The genes are TRBV28 and TRBJ2-2, with D possibly TRBD2 on 5 matching bases. V lost 11 bases to trimming and J lost 4 bases, with 14 bases between them. Germline CDR1 is MDHEN and CDR2 is SYDVKM. The CDR3 runs to 13 residues. In DNA form, the CDR3 reads TGTGCCCTTAATACGGGAATCACCGGGGAGCTGTTTTTT. It specifies CALNTGITGELFF. Variable domain in full (rest from reference TRBV28 and TRBJ2-2): DVKVTQSSRYLVKRTGEKVFLECVQDMDHENMFWYRQDPGLGLRLIYFSYDVKMKEKGDIPEGYSVSREKKERFSLILESASTNQTSMYLCALNTGITGELFFGEGSRLTVL.

A note on this clonotype: The conserved final phenylalanine or tryptophan is absent from the CDR3, which likely points to a read error. The chain joins TRBV12-3 or TRBV12-4 to TRBJ1-1, with TRBD1 as a possible D gene (6 bases). This CDR3 is 13 amino acids long. The V gene lost 4 bases and the J gene lost 3 bases, with 9 bases spanning the gap. The CDR3 DNA sequence: TGTGCCAGCAGTTCCGGACAGTACACTGAAGCTTTCTCT. This sequence encodes CASSSGQYTEAFS.

This clonotype was recorded at least ten times. The chain joins TRBV10-2 to TRBJ2-5; a possible D gene is TRBD1 (7 bases). Germline-derived CDR1 and CDR2 are WSHSY and SAAADI. V was trimmed by 2 bases and J by 8 bases, leaving 9 bases between them. The CDR3 extends over 12 amino acids. CDR3 sequence: CASSEQGGTQYF. The CDR3 DNA reads as TGCGCCAGCAGTGAGCAGGGGGGAACCCAGTACTTC.

The chain is built from TRBV6-1 and TRBJ1-1; 9 bases agree with TRBD1. Per germline, CDR1 MNHNS and CDR2 SASEGT. The junction had 9 bases not matched to a gene; V was cut back by 6 bases and J by 7 bases. The CDR3 is 14 residues long. This CDR3 reads CASSRTGEVDEAFF. The CDR3 DNA sequence: TGTGCCAGCAGCCGGACAGGGGAAGTTGATGAAGCTTTCTTT.

This clonotype was counted ten times or more. The chain combines TRBV28 with TRBJ1-5; TRBD1 aligns across 9 bases. The CDR3 contains 15 residues. CDR1 is MDHEN, CDR2 SYDVKM, per germline. V dropped 6 bases and J dropped 4; count of bases not matched to a gene: 7. In DNA form, the CDR3 reads TGTGCCAGCAGAGGACAGGGGCCTTCTAATCAGCCCCAGCATTTT. Its translation is CASRGQGPSNQPQHF.

This clonotype occurred many times. The chain employs TRBV7-2 and TRBJ2-7, with D possibly matching TRBD2 (6 bases). V lost 5 bases and J 4 bases, leaving 9 bases between the germline ends. The germline V gene encodes CDR1 SGHTA and CDR2 FQGNSA. The CDR3 is made up of 12 amino acids. For the CDR3, the DNA is TGTGCCAGCAGCCACCGGGGGTACGAGCAGTACTTC. Protein: CASSHRGYEQYF. The entire variable domain, with the rest obtained from reference TRBV7-2 and TRBJ2-7, is as follows: GAGVSQSPSNKVTEKGKDVELRCDPISGHTALYWYRQSLGQGLEFLIYFQGNSAPDKSGLPSDRFSAERTGGSVSTLTIQRTQQEDSAVYLCASSHRGYEQYFGPGTRLTVT.

This clonotype was seen many times. The gene calls are TRBV28 and TRBJ1-2; D not resolved. This CDR3 spans 13 amino acids. Germline loops: CDR1 MDHEN, CDR2 SYDVKM. The V and J ends lost 7 bases and 4 bases respectively, with 13 bases between them. CDR3 coding DNA: TGTGCCAGCACGTCCCAGGATATCTATGGCTACACCTTC. This sequence encodes CASTSQDIYGYTF.

In this sample, this clonotype turned up many times. The rearrangement joins TRBV24-1 to TRBJ2-2; D is possibly TRBD1 (7 bases). The CDR3 contains 13 residues. Germline V gene sequence: CDR1 KGHDR, CDR2 SFDVKD. V shed 9 bases and J shed 7 bases, with 14 bases lying between them. CDR3 amino acids: CATGTGEVGELFF. As DNA, the CDR3 is TGTGCCACCGGCACAGGGGAGGTCGGGGAGCTGTTTTTT.

The chain employs TRBV19 and TRBJ2-5, with TRBD2 as a possible D gene (6 bases). V dropped 5 bases and J dropped 10 bases, with 14 bases sitting between them. This CDR3 region has 12 residues. CDR1 LNHDA and CDR2 SQIVND come from the germline V gene (reference sequence). The CDR3 is CASSLTRGVQYF. The CDR3 DNA reads TGTGCCAGTAGTCTGACCCGCGGGGTCCAGTACTTC.

This chain connects TRBV28 to TRBJ2-3; D is possibly TRBD1 or TRBD2 (5 bases each). V was trimmed by 5 bases and J by 6 bases, leaving 15 bases between them. In germline, CDR1 is MDHEN, CDR2 SYDVKM. The CDR3 has 14 amino acids. DNA of the CDR3: TGTGCCAGCAGTCCGGGGACCCTCGGGGATACGCAGTATTTT. Translation: CASSPGTLGDTQYF.

This clonotype was observed a few times. The chain combines TRBV20-1 with TRBJ2-4; D is possibly TRBD2 (5 bases). Trimming took off 4 bases at V and 1 base at J, with 14 bases between the two ends. The CDR3 has 15 amino acids. Germline V gives CDR1 DFQATT, CDR2 SNEGSKA (reference sequence). The CDR3 is CSAIAADRAKNIQYF. The DNA for the CDR3 is TGCAGTGCTATCGCAGCGGATAGGGCCAAAAACATTCAGTACTTC.

This clonotype showed up just once. J is TRBJ2-1 and V is TRBV28; D is ambiguous. Germline CDR1 and CDR2: MDHEN and SYDVKM. The CDR3 is 14 amino acids. Trimming pared 7 bases from V and 2 bases from J, leaving 12 bases between. The CDR3 nucleotides are TGTGCCAGCAAAGGAAGGGCCGCCTACAATGAGCAGTTCTTC. Encoded protein: CASKGRAAYNEQFF. The variable domain in full, with the rest retrieved from reference TRBV28 and TRBJ2-1, is DVKVTQSSRYLVKRTGEKVFLECVQDMDHENMFWYRQDPGLGLRLIYFSYDVKMKEKGDIPEGYSVSREKKERFSLILESASTNQTSMYLCASKGRAAYNEQFFGPGTRLTVL.

The chain combines TRBV2 with TRBJ1-1; the D is unclear. CDR1 is SNHLY, CDR2 FYNNEI, per germline. The CDR3 is made up of 12 amino acids. V was pared by 8 bases and J by 1 base, with 8 bases between. Written as DNA, the CDR3 is TGTGCCAGCCTGAGTACGAACACTGAAGCTTTCTTT. It specifies CASLSTNTEAFF.

This clonotype was seen repeatedly, ten times or more. V usage is TRBV2 and J usage is TRBJ1-1; tentatively, D is TRBD1 (6 bases). CDR1 SNHLY and CDR2 FYNNEI come from the germline V gene. Trimming removed 6 bases from V and 7 bases from J, with 12 bases in between. This CDR3 region has 12 residues. In DNA form, the CDR3 reads TGTGCCAGCAGCGCTGCAGGGGATGAAGCTTTCTTT. Translation gives CASSAAGDEAFF. The whole variable domain, filled in from reference TRBV2 and TRBJ1-1, reads EPEVTQTPSHQVTQMGQEVILRCVPISNHLYFYWYRQILGQKVEFLVSFYNNEISEKSEIFDDQFSVERPDGSNFTLKIRSTKLEDSAMYFCASSAAGDEAFFGQGTRLTVV.

This clonotype was counted ten times or more. The chain uses TRBV27 and TRBJ1-2; D is unclear. V shed 6 bases and J shed 0 bases, with 11 bases lying between them. Germline CDR1 and CDR2: MNHEY and SMNVEV (reference sequence). The CDR3 loop spans 14 amino acids. In DNA, the CDR3 is TGTGCCAGCAGCCCCTTCGGAGCTAACTATGGCTACACCTTC. It yields the protein CASSPFGANYGYTF.

The chain couples TRBV25-1 to TRBJ2-7; D perhaps matches TRBD2 (5 bases). Trimming shortened V by 6 bases and J by 3 bases, and 12 bases separated the two germline ends. The germline CDR1 and CDR2 sequences are MGHDK and SYGVNS. This CDR3 has 13 residues. CDR3 DNA sequence: TGTGCCAGCAGAGCCCCGGGAAACTACGAGCAGTACTTC. This sequence encodes CASRAPGNYEQYF.

J is TRBJ2-6 and V is TRBV4-3; D ambiguous. The CDR3 runs 19 residues. The V end lost 0 bases, the J end lost 0 bases, and 15 bases lay between the germline ends. Germline V lookup: CDR1 LGHNA, CDR2 YSLEER. The CDR3 here is CASSQDMLLASSGANVLTF. CDR3 in DNA: TGCGCCAGCAGCCAAGATATGTTACTCGCTAGCTCTGGGGCCAACGTCCTGACTTTC.

This clonotype was observed at least ten times. This chain joins TRBV11-2 and TRBJ2-5, with D unclear. V was clipped by 4 bases and J by 4 bases, with 7 bases between them. Germline assignment: CDR1 SGHAT and CDR2 FQNNGV. CDR3 length equals 12 residues. The DNA for the CDR3 is TGTGCCAGCAGCTCTATAGGAGAGACCCAGTACTTC. Its translation is CASSSIGETQYF.

This chain joins TRBV12-3 or TRBV12-4 and TRBJ1-2, with D uncertain. This CDR3 comprises 9 residues. Trimming took 3 bases from V and 10 from J, leaving 3 bases between them. For the CDR3, the DNA is TGTGCCAGCAGTTTTCCCTACACCTTC. Translated, it gives CASSFPYTF.

This clonotype was counted ten times or more. This chain connects TRBV6-5 to TRBJ1-2; possible D gene TRBD1, 5 bases. CDR3 length equals 16 residues. Trimming took 0 bases from V and 5 from J, leaving 16 bases between them. In germline, CDR1 is MNHEY, CDR2 SVGAGI. In DNA form, the CDR3 reads TGTGCCAGCAGTTACTCGATCGGGGATCCAGGGTATGGCTACACCTTC. It is translated as CASSYSIGDPGYGYTF.

The table lists this clonotype with many counts. The J gene is TRBJ1-1, the V gene TRBV6-1; D possibly corresponds to TRBD1 (6 bases). The germline V gene has CDR1 MNHNS and CDR2 SASEGT. The CDR3 spans 15 residues. V was clipped by 5 bases and J by 1 base, with 14 bases between them. CDR3 loop: CASSRWGQGNTEAFF. CDR3 coding DNA: TGTGCCAGCAGTAGGTGGGGGCAAGGGAACACTGAAGCTTTCTTT.

A few counts support this clonotype. One end of the junction varies from germline; a read error may be responsible. The chain combines TRBV30 with TRBJ1-1, with 7 bases fitting TRBD1. The length of the CDR3 is 14 residues. The germline gives CDR1 GTSNPN, CDR2 SVGIG (reference sequence). DNA of the CDR3: TGTACCTGGACTACAGGGGTTGGGAACACTGAAGCTTTCTTT. Translation gives CTWTTGVGNTEAFF.